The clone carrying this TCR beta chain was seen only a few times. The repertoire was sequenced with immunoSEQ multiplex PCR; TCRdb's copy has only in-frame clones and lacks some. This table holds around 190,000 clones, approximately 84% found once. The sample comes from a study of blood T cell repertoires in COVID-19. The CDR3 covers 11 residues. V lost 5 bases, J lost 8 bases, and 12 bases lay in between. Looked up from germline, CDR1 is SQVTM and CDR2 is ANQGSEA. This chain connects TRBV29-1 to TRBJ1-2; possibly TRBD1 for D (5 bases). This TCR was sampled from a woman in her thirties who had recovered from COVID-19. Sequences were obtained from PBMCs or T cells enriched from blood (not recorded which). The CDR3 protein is CSVNGAEGYTF. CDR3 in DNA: TGCAGCGTTAATGGGGCGGAGGGCTACACCTTC.